The next 20 T cell receptor beta chains were all read from a single sample in a study of cytotoxic CD8 clonotypes in ibrutinib-treated CLL. TCRdb's copy holds only in-frame clones and misses some; the assay was immunoSEQ multiplex PCR. Here the sample spans 130,000 or so clones, around 77% being singletons. The input for sequencing was PBMCs, taken after 12 months of ibrutinib treatment. The source of these receptors is a human donor with chronic lymphocytic leukemia.

The chain is built from TRBV5-1 and TRBJ2-2; 7 nucleotides agree with TRBD1. Losses at the gene ends were 4 bases for V and 6 bases for J; bases not matched to a gene: 12. CDR1 is SGHRS and CDR2 is YFSETQ in the germline V gene. The CDR3 totals 16 residues. In DNA, the CDR3 is TGCGCCAGCAGCGGGAGACAGGGTTTTAGTGCCGGGGAGCTGTTTTTT. It codes for CASSGRQGFSAGELFF.

This clone turned up a few times. The V and J genes are TRBV7-2 and TRBJ2-3; no firm D call. Per the germline V gene, CDR1 is SGHTA and CDR2 is FQGNSA. This CDR3 spans 12 amino acids. V was clipped by 5 bases and J by 2 bases, with 5 bases between them. CDR3 nucleotides: TGTGCCAGCAGCGAAAACACAGATACGCAGTATTTT. This translates into CASSENTDTQYF.

The V call is TRBV14, the J call TRBJ1-2; a possible D gene is TRBD1 (6 bases). The germline V gene has CDR1 SGHDN and CDR2 FVKESK. V was shortened by 4 bases and J by 2 bases, with 17 bases between the two germline ends. CDR3 size: 16 residues. The CDR3 DNA reads as TGTGCCAGCAGCCCCGGCTATCGGGGGGCCAACTATGGCTACACCTTC. This translates into CASSPGYRGANYGYTF.

This clone has a handful of counts. The chain joins TRBV7-2 to TRBJ1-3; no clear D. The CDR3 runs 15 residues. Germline values: CDR1 SGHTA, CDR2 FQGNSA. Trimming left V 1 base short and J 0 bases short, with 7 bases between. The CDR3 is CASSLDRFSGNTIYF. CDR3 nucleotides: TGTGCCAGCAGCTTAGATCGCTTCTCTGGAAACACCATATATTTT. The complete variable domain, with remaining parts taken from reference TRBV7-2 and TRBJ1-3, reads GAGVSQSPSNKVTEKGKDVELRCDPISGHTALYWYRQSLGQGLEFLIYFQGNSAPDKSGLPSDRFSAERTGGSVSTLTIQRTQQEDSAVYLCASSLDRFSGNTIYFGEGSWLTVV.

The rearrangement joins TRBV5-4 to TRBJ1-2; TRBD1 might be the D (6 bases). The CDR3 sequence is 14 residues long. Trimming took 0 bases from V and 6 from J, leaving 12 bases between them. Germline CDR1 SGHNT, CDR2 YYREEE (reference sequence). This CDR3 is CASSLVEGVHGYTF. DNA for the CDR3: TGTGCCAGCAGCTTGGTGGAGGGGGTCCATGGCTACACCTTC.

This chain links TRBV5-1 with TRBJ2-6; the match to TRBD1 covers 8 bases. CDR1 is SGHRS, CDR2 YFSETQ, per germline. V lost 5 bases and J lost 0; bases outside the gene matches: 13. The CDR3 loop spans 19 amino acids. Written as DNA, the CDR3 is TGCGCCAGCAGGGTTCTGGCGACAGGGGAGTTCTCTGGGGCCAACGTCCTGACTTTC. Its translation: CASRVLATGEFSGANVLTF.

V is TRBV12-5 and J is TRBJ2-5, with a possible D match to TRBD1 (5 bases). Germline V lookup: CDR1 LGHNT, CDR2 FRNRAP. This CDR3 has 13 amino acids. V was cut by 5 bases and J by 5 bases, with 12 bases left in between. CDR3 coding DNA: TGTGCTAGTGGTGACAGTCTAGGGGAGACCCAGTACTTC. It is translated as CASGDSLGETQYF.

The rearrangement joins TRBV5-1 to TRBJ1-2; 7 positions agree with TRBD1. Germline V lookup: CDR1 SGHRS, CDR2 YFSETQ. The V gene end was trimmed by 1 base and the J gene end by 3 bases; junction bases not matched to a gene: 0. CDR3 size: 13 residues. For the CDR3, the DNA is TGCGCCAGCAGCTTGCAGGGGGACTATGGCTACACCTTC. It yields the protein CASSLQGDYGYTF.

This clone has just a few counts. The CDR3 bases are TGTGCCAGCAGCTTAAGACACCAAGGCTACACCTTC. Its protein product is CASSLRHQGYTF. This chain links TRBV13 with TRBJ1-2; no firm D call. Germline V gene lookup returns CDR1 PRHDT and CDR2 FYEKMQ (reference sequence). The germline V and J ends were trimmed by 2 bases and 8 bases, with 9 bases remaining between them. The CDR3 length is 12 residues.

The CDR3 protein is CASGQTGQKTQYF. CDR3 DNA sequence: TGTGCCAGCGGTCAGACAGGGCAGAAGACCCAGTACTTC. The genes are TRBV21-1 and TRBJ2-5; TRBD1 is taken as the D call from the table, unchecked against the DNA. TRBV21-1 is labeled a pseudogene. CDR3 length: 13 residues.

This clone has just one count. This chain joins TRBV7-2 and TRBJ2-3, with 10 bases fitting TRBD1. The CDR3 has 16 residues. Germline V lookup: CDR1 SGHTA, CDR2 FQGNSA. V shed 0 bases and J 5 bases; nucleotides not matched to a gene: 5. CDR3: CASSLAPGQGQDTQYF. CDR3 nucleotide sequence: TGTGCCAGCAGCTTAGCGCCGGGACAGGGGCAAGATACGCAGTATTTT.

The chain uses TRBV11-2 and TRBJ1-3; no clear D. The CDR3 runs to 15 residues. Trimming left V 6 bases short and J 0 bases short, with 12 bases between. Germline loops: CDR1 SGHAT, CDR2 FQNNGV. The CDR3 loop is CASSEWEFSGNTIYF. The CDR3 nucleotides are TGTGCCAGCAGTGAATGGGAGTTCTCTGGAAACACCATATATTTT.

This rearrangement joins TRBV4-2 to TRBJ1-3, with D uncertain. Germline-derived CDR1 and CDR2 are LGHNA and YNFKEQ. This CDR3 spans 16 amino acids. V was shortened by 0 bases and J by 7 bases, with 16 bases between the two germline ends. CDR3 region: CASSQDVVSGGNTIYF. DNA of the CDR3: TGTGCCAGCAGCCAAGATGTGGTTTCCGGAGGGAACACCATATATTTT.

The chain carries TRBV30 and TRBJ2-3, with 7 bases matching TRBD2. The V gene end was trimmed by 4 bases and the J gene end by 1 base; junction bases not matched to a gene: 8. The CDR3 runs 15 residues. Germline V gene data show CDR1 as GTSNPN and CDR2 as SVGIG (reference sequence). For the CDR3, the DNA is TGTGCCTGGAACCTCCTAGCGGAGCGCACAGATACGCAGTATTTT. It translates to CAWNLLAERTDTQYF.

This clone was detected only a few times. The chain joins TRBV28 to TRBJ1-1; D gene ambiguous. The CDR3 length is 13 residues. The V end was cut by 3 bases, the J end by 1 base, with 6 bases between. CDR1 and CDR2 (germline): MDHEN, SYDVKM. CDR3 in amino acids: CASSLSGNTEAFF. The CDR3 nucleotides are TGTGCCAGCAGTTTGTCAGGGAACACTGAAGCTTTCTTT.

This chain joins TRBV7-8 and TRBJ2-3; D unresolved. Trimming took off 4 bases at V and 0 bases at J, with 8 bases between the two ends. Germline CDR1 is SGHVS and CDR2 is FQNEAQ. This CDR3 has 14 residues. CDR3 DNA: TGTGCCAGCAGCTCAGGCACTAGCACAGATACGCAGTATTTT. This gives the protein CASSSGTSTDTQYF.

The V and J genes are TRBV19 and TRBJ1-4; D is uncertain. The CDR3 is 16 amino acids. Looked up from germline, CDR1 is LNHDA and CDR2 is SQIVND (reference sequence). Trimming took 6 bases from V and 0 from J, leaving 14 bases between them. The CDR3 region is CASSLEIFSTNEKLFF. The CDR3 DNA reads TGTGCCAGTAGCCTCGAAATATTTTCAACTAATGAAAAACTGTTTTTT.

The chain is built from TRBV19 and TRBJ2-7, with 7 bases fitting TRBD1. V was pared by 4 bases and J by 0 bases, with 3 bases of the junction left unmatched. Germline lookup yields CDR1 LNHDA and CDR2 SQIVND (reference sequence). This CDR3 contains 14 residues. The CDR3, as DNA: TGTGCCAGTAGTACGACAGGGAGCTCCTACGAGCAGTACTTC. This codes for CASSTTGSSYEQYF.

Turning to this clone: At one end the junction does not follow the germline gene, possibly because of a read error. The chain recombines TRBV7-2 with TRBJ2-3; D not certain. The CDR3 runs 14 residues. Germline V gene data show CDR1 as SGHTA and CDR2 as FQGNSA. The CDR3 region is CASSFLFGTDTQYF. CDR3 nucleotides: TGTGCCAGCAGCTTCCTTTTCGGCACGGATACGCAGTATTTT. Full variable domain (rest looked up from reference TRBV7-2 and TRBJ2-3): GAGVSQSPSNKVTEKGKDVELRCDPISGHTALYWYRQSLGQGLEFLIYFQGNSAPDKSGLPSDRFSAERTGGSVSTLTIQRTQQEDSAVYLCASSFLFGTDTQYFGPGTRLTVL.

The chain employs TRBV13 and TRBJ2-3, with 15 bases lining up with TRBD2. Looked up from germline, CDR1 is PRHDT and CDR2 is FYEKMQ (reference sequence). The J segment lost 6 bases and the V segment lost 5 bases, leaving 6 bases of the junction unmatched. The CDR3 length is 16 residues. The CDR3 DNA reads TGTGCCAGCAGCCCAGGACTAGCGGGGGGGCCGGATACGCAGTATTTT. Protein: CASSPGLAGGPDTQYF.